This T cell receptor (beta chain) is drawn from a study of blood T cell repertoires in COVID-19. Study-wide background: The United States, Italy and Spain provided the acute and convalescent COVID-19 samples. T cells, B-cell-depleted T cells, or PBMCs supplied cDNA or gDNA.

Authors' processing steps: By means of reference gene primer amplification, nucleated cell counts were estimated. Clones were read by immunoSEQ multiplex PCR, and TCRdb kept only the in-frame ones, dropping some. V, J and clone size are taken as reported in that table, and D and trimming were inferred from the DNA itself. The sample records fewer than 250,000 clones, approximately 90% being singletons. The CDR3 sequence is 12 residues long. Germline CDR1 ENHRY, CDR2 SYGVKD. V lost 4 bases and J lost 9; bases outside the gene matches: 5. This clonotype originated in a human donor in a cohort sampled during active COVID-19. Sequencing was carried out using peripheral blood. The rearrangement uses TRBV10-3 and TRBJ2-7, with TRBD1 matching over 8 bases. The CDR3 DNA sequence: TGTGCCATCAGTGGGACAGGGCGGTGGCAGTACTTC. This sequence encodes CAISGTGRWQYF.